This T cell receptor (beta chain) originates from a study of blood T cell repertoires in COVID-19. Study in general: Nucleic acid was either cDNA or gDNA, and it came from T cells, B-cell-depleted T cells, or PBMCs.

CDR1 is MDHEN, CDR2 SYDVKM, per germline. There are 13 residues in the CDR3. J gave up 3 bases and V 6 bases, and 2 bases lay outside the gene matches. Per the original data handling: How many nucleated cells were present was estimated from reference gene primer amplification. Assay used: immunoSEQ multiplex PCR; TCRdb lists only in-frame clones, some missing. D and trimming were read from the DNA, whereas the V and J calls and clone size are those reported in that table. The sample has tens of thousands of clones; around 85% are singletons. The receptor's source is a human donor in a cohort sampled during active COVID-19. The chain joins TRBV28 to TRBJ1-5; TRBD1 matches at 7 bases. The material sequenced was peripheral blood. The DNA for the CDR3 is TGTGCCAGCAGGGGACAGCTCAATCAGCCCCAGCATTTT. It codes for CASRGQLNQPQHF.